The entry below describes one T cell receptor beta chain. Antigen unknown. Different DNA sequences within this sample yield the same CDR3. Germline lookup yields CDR1 MNHEY and CDR2 SVGAGI. The germline V and J ends were trimmed by 5 bases and 3 bases, with 4 bases remaining between them. There are 12 residues in the CDR3. This specimen belongs to a study of T cell responses to AZD1222 COVID-19 vaccine. Study observations and caveats: Breadth and depth of Spike-specific TCRs rose after two AZD1222 doses. As reported, nearly half of all spike-specific TCRs target variant regions that are unmutated. At baseline, just a handful of AZD1222 recipients tested seropositive.

The repertoire was sequenced with immunoSEQ multiplex PCR; TCRdb's copy has only in-frame clones and lacks some. The sample carries 120,000 to 150,000 clones, approximately 89% recorded once. J is TRBJ2-2 and V is TRBV6-5, with unresolved D. Source: peripheral blood, taken 28 days after the second AZD1222 dose. This clonotype was obtained from an adult who received the AZD1222 COVID-19 vaccine. The CDR3 nucleotides are TGTGCCAGCAGTCGGGACACCGGGGAGCTGTTTTTT. It specifies CASSRDTGELFF.